This TCR beta chain was sequenced during a study of T cells in Graves' hyperthyroidism and ophthalmopathy. The CDR3 spans 21 residues. Germline values: CDR1 LNHDA, CDR2 SQIVND (reference sequence). Trimming cost V 5 bases and J 2 bases, with 34 bases left between them. The hyperthyroidism patients had all been newly diagnosed, and their disease duration was under 2 months. Their ages ranged from 18 to 65 years. Diagnoses rested on clinical symptoms, serum thyroxine and TRAb, thyroid ultrasound and orbital computed tomography. The TCR beta CDR3 regions underwent amplification using RNA transcripts as the source. TCR CDR3 underwent first-round RT-PCR with the HTBI primer set. MiXCR, applied by TCRdb to the multiplex PCR reads, yields one record per CDR3 protein. The sample contains roughly 49,000 distinct CDR3 sequences, about 53% of which appear only once. For this clonotype: Its cognate antigen is unknown.

Overall study results and limits: Ophthalmopathy was distinguished from stable hyperthyroidism by 13 V-J signatures. Ophthalmopathy got predicted by the model a median roughly 6.4 months before its onset.

Material for sequencing was peripheral blood or thyroid tissue (not recorded which). This receptor was taken from a man aged 18 to 29 with Graves' hyperthyroidism. The chain recombines TRBV19 with TRBJ2-7; no clear D gene. The CDR3 spells CASSPAGPAREVAWIAYEQYF. The CDR3, as DNA: TGTGCCAGTAGTCCCGCCGGGCCGGCGAGAGAAGTGGCGTGGATCGCCTACGAGCAGTACTTC.